The 13 T cell receptor beta chains presented below share a single source sample, sequenced in a study of T cell responses to AZD1222 COVID-19 vaccine. Here immunoSEQ multiplex PCR was the method, and the copy in TCRdb shows in-frame clones only, minus some. The sample records about 64,000 clones, about 80% being singletons. The source was peripheral blood, collected 28 days after the second AZD1222 dose. Receptors were obtained from an adult who received the AZD1222 COVID-19 vaccine.

The chain recombines TRBV9 with TRBJ2-3, with D unclear. The CDR3 contains 12 residues. CDR1 and CDR2 (germline): SGDLS, YYNGEE. V was trimmed by 2 bases and J by 9 bases, leaving 10 bases between them. The DNA for the CDR3 is TGTGCCAGCAGCGTTGAGCTCGGAACGCAGTATTTT. As protein: CASSVELGTQYF.

The chain couples TRBV9 to TRBJ2-3; 11 nucleotides match TRBD2. Germline values: CDR1 SGDLS, CDR2 YYNGEE. V trimming: 0 bases; J trimming: 2 bases; junction bases outside the gene matches: 5. The CDR3 contains 17 residues. In DNA form, the CDR3 reads TGTGCCAGCAGCGTAGTAGCTAGCGGGGGGCACACAGATACGCAGTATTTT. It yields the protein CASSVVASGGHTDTQYF. The variable domain in full, completed from reference TRBV9 and TRBJ2-3, reads DSGVTQTPKHLITATGQRVTLRCSPRSGDLSVYWYQQSLDQGLQFLIQYYNGEERAKGNILERFSAQQFPDLHSELNLSSLELGDSALYFCASSVVASGGHTDTQYFGPGTRLTVL.

Concerning this clone itself: This sample includes further DNA sequences coding for the same CDR3. This chain joins TRBV29-1 and TRBJ1-5; D may be TRBD1 (5 bases). The V end was cut by 6 bases, the J end by 7 bases, with 13 bases between. The V gene's germline CDR1 is SQVTM and CDR2 ANQGSEA. The CDR3 is 12 residues long. CDR3 residues: CSVGDGGQPQHF. DNA of the CDR3: TGCAGCGTGGGGGATGGGGGGCAGCCCCAGCATTTT.

The chain uses TRBV9 and TRBJ2-1; D ambiguous. The germline gives CDR1 SGDLS, CDR2 YYNGEE. V dropped 0 bases and J dropped 13 bases, with 14 bases sitting between them. This CDR3 has 13 amino acids. The CDR3 DNA follows: TGTGCCAGCAGCGTAGAAGGACCCTCGATCCAGTTCTTC. Protein product: CASSVEGPSIQFF.

The sample holds a few counts of this clone. This chain uses TRBV5-4 with TRBJ2-3, with 12 bases matching TRBD2. The CDR3 length is 16 residues. The V gene's germline CDR1 is SGHNT and CDR2 YYREEE (reference sequence). V was pared by 2 bases and J by 6 bases, with 7 bases of the junction left unmatched. As DNA, the CDR3 is TGTGCCAGCAGCTTATCTAGCGGGGGGGCTACGGATACGCAGTATTTT. Translation: CASSLSSGGATDTQYF. Drawing the rest from reference TRBV5-4 and TRBJ2-3, the complete variable domain is ETGVTQSPTHLIKTRGQQVTLRCSSQSGHNTVSWYQQALGQGPQFIFQYYREEENGRGNFPPRFSGLQFPNYSSELNVNALELDDSALYLCASSLSSGGATDTQYFGPGTRLTVL.

The rearrangement joins TRBV5-1 to TRBJ2-7; 7 nucleotides line up with TRBD1. Germline V gene data show CDR1 as SGHRS and CDR2 as YFSETQ. The V gene end was trimmed by 0 bases and the J gene end by 0 bases; junction bases not matched to a gene: 9. The CDR3 contains 17 residues. In DNA form, the CDR3 reads TGCGCCAGCAGCTTGGACATCGGGACAGCCATCTCCTACGAGCAGTACTTC. This translates into CASSLDIGTAISYEQYF.

The chain links TRBV2 to TRBJ2-1; 9 bases line up with TRBD2. The CDR3 has 15 amino acids. The V and J ends lost 4 bases and 4 bases, in that order; junction bases with no gene match: 5. Germline V gives CDR1 SNHLY, CDR2 FYNNEI. The CDR3 loop reads CASSALAGRYNEQFF. Here the CDR3 DNA reads TGTGCCAGCAGTGCCCTAGCGGGGAGATACAATGAGCAGTTCTTC.

The genes are TRBV12-3 or TRBV12-4 and TRBJ1-3, with D hard to call. V gave up 6 bases and J gave up 3 bases, with 9 bases separating them. The CDR3 sequence is 13 residues long. This CDR3 reads CASSPSYGNTIYF. The CDR3 nucleotides are TGTGCCAGCAGCCCTTCGTATGGAAACACCATATATTTT.

Details on this clone: This same CDR3 is encoded by further DNA sequences in the sample. The chain joins TRBV2 to TRBJ2-3; 12 bases agree with TRBD2. CDR1 and CDR2 from the germline V gene are SNHLY and FYNNEI. The CDR3 has 15 residues. V shed 6 bases, J shed 1 base, and the junction held 2 bases outside the gene matches. Here the CDR3 DNA reads TGTGCCAGCAGCCGACTAGCGGGGGGCACAGATACGCAGTATTTT. Translating it yields CASSRLAGGTDTQYF.

CDR3 loop: CASSHYGTGRTGELFF. The DNA for the CDR3 is TGTGCCAGCAGCCACTACGGGACAGGGCGTACCGGGGAGCTGTTTTTT. This chain joins TRBV14 and TRBJ2-2; 9 positions match TRBD1. In germline, CDR1 is SGHDN, CDR2 FVKESK. The trim removed 3 bases at V and 5 bases at J, leaving 7 bases unmatched. The CDR3 has 16 amino acids.

V is TRBV3-1 (or the pseudogene TRBV3-2) and J is TRBJ2-2, with 7 bases identical to TRBD1. This CDR3 is built from 17 residues. The V gene's germline CDR1 is LGHDT and CDR2 YNNKEL (reference sequence). V lost 3 bases and J lost 6; bases outside the gene matches: 13. CDR3 loop: CASSHDRVHYSAGELFF. CDR3 DNA sequence: TGTGCCAGCAGCCACGACAGGGTACATTACTCGGCCGGGGAGCTGTTTTTT.

J is TRBJ1-1 and V is TRBV5-5; TRBD1 aligns across 9 bases. This CDR3 contains 16 residues. V dropped 4 bases and J dropped 2; count of bases not matched to a gene: 9. Germline-derived CDR1 and CDR2 are SGHKS and YYEKEE (reference sequence). CDR3 amino acids: CASSPGTGQGNTEAFF. The CDR3 DNA reads TGTGCCAGCAGCCCTGGAACGGGACAGGGTAACACTGAAGCTTTCTTT. Variable domain in full (rest from reference TRBV5-5 and TRBJ1-1): DAGVTQSPTHLIKTRGQQVTLRCSPISGHKSVSWYQQVLGQGPQFIFQYYEKEERGRGNFPDRFSARQFPNYSSELNVNALLLGDSALYLCASSPGTGQGNTEAFFGQGTRLTVV.

In this sample, this clone turned up once. The V call is TRBV7-9, the J call TRBJ2-1; D call uncertain. The V end lost 5 bases, the J end lost 4 bases, and 12 bases lay between the germline ends. This CDR3 is 14 amino acids long. Germline V gene lookup returns CDR1 SEHNR and CDR2 FQNEAQ (reference sequence). CDR3 protein: CASSLSTGYNEQFF. The CDR3 nucleotides read TGTGCCAGCAGCCTAAGCACCGGGTACAATGAGCAGTTCTTC.